The 29 T cell receptor beta chains presented below share a single source sample, sequenced in a study of cytomegalovirus exposure and HLA in healthy donors. PCR used 60 Vbeta primers and 13 Jbeta primers. Profiling relied on immunoSEQ multiplex PCR, and the TCRdb table lists in-frame clones only, not all of them. The sample shows around 210,000 clones, around 77% of them seen only once. The sequenced material came from PBMCs. The receptors derive from a woman aged 30 to 39 in good health and CMV-seronegative.

The V call is TRBV4-1, the J call TRBJ2-2; tentative D call: TRBD2 (6 bases). The CDR3 runs 14 residues. V lost 4 bases, J lost 15 bases, and 21 bases lay in between. CDR1 MGHRA and CDR2 YSYEKL come from the germline V gene. The CDR3 nucleotides are TGCGCCAGCAGCCCGGCCCGACGGTTTAGCGGTTTGTTTTTT. This sequence encodes CASSPARRFSGLFF.

This clone is labeled as medium-sized (0.01 to 0.1%). V and J are TRBV6-4 and TRBJ2-1; 11 bases fit TRBD2. With 4 bases clipped from V and 5 bases from J, the junction kept 1 base outside the gene matches. The CDR3 is made up of 14 amino acids. The germline CDR1 and CDR2 sequences are MRHNA and SNTAGT. The chain's CDR3 is CASSVAGGNNEQFF. DNA for the CDR3: TGTGCCAGCAGTGTAGCGGGAGGGAACAATGAGCAGTTCTTC.

This clone was seen a handful of times. The chain uses TRBV5-1 and TRBJ2-5, with 11 bases identical to TRBD2. Germline lookup yields CDR1 SGHRS and CDR2 YFSETQ. Germline trimming cut 4 bases from V and 4 bases from J; bases unmatched to any gene: 3. The CDR3 runs to 14 residues. In DNA, the CDR3 is TGCGCCAGCAGCCTAGGGACTAGCGGAGAGACCCAGTACTTC. It codes for CASSLGTSGETQYF.

In regard to this clone: The identical CDR3 is also encoded by other nucleotide sequences in the sample. The chain links TRBV5-1 to TRBJ2-1; 11 bases are a match to TRBD2. Trimming at V came to 3 bases and at J to 4 bases, leaving 3 bases not matched to a gene. Germline values: CDR1 SGHRS, CDR2 YFSETQ. The CDR3 has 15 amino acids. CDR3 DNA sequence: TGCGCCAGCAGCTCTCGACTAGCGGGGTACAATGAGCAGTTCTTC. Residues: CASSSRLAGYNEQFF.

This clone has just one count. The chain is built from TRBV5-4 and TRBJ1-2; 7 bases line up with TRBD1. Germline assignment: CDR1 SGHNT and CDR2 YYREEE (reference sequence). J was trimmed by 3 bases and V by 3 bases; bases with no gene match: 8. CDR3 length: 15 residues. The CDR3 protein is CASSSRRGMDYGYTF. The CDR3 DNA follows: TGTGCCAGCAGCTCCCGCAGGGGGATGGACTATGGCTACACCTTC.

The chain links TRBV7-2 to TRBJ1-5; D gene uncertain. Deletions cut 6 bases from V and 2 bases from J, with 20 bases between. Germline V gene sequence: CDR1 SGHTA, CDR2 FQGNSA. The CDR3 is made up of 17 amino acids. CDR3 in DNA: TGTGCCAGCAGTCACGGCCAGCCAGGAAAGGGCAATCAGCCCCAGCATTTT. Translated: CASSHGQPGKGNQPQHF.

The chain couples TRBV6-6 to TRBJ2-5; the D gene is possibly TRBD2 (6 bases). The CDR3 has 13 residues. V was shortened by 8 bases and J by 2 bases, with 12 bases between the two germline ends. CDR1 and CDR2 from the germline V gene are MNHNY and SVGAGI (reference sequence). Written as DNA, the CDR3 is TGTGCCAGCCAGTTAGGAGGGCAAGAGACCCAGTACTTC. This encodes CASQLGGQETQYF.

This rearrangement joins TRBV5-1 to TRBJ2-7; D is possibly TRBD1 (5 bases). This CDR3 spans 14 amino acids. Germline values: CDR1 SGHRS, CDR2 YFSETQ. Between the trimmed V and J ends, which lost 0 bases and 3 bases, there was a span of 10 bases. CDR3 residues: CASSLAPGNYEQYF. Written as DNA, the CDR3 is TGCGCCAGCAGCTTGGCCCCAGGGAACTACGAGCAGTACTTC. Full variable domain (missing parts from reference TRBV5-1 and TRBJ2-7): KAGVTQTPRYLIKTRGQQVTLSCSPISGHRSVSWYQQTPGQGLQFLFEYFSETQRNKGNFPGRFSGRQFSNSRSEMNVSTLELGDSALYLCASSLAPGNYEQYFGPGTRLTVT.

The count of this clone is one. The J gene is TRBJ2-2, the V gene TRBV7-8, with D possibly matching TRBD2 (5 bases). V dropped 7 bases and J dropped 6 bases, with 15 bases sitting between them. The V gene's germline CDR1 is SGHVS and CDR2 FQNEAQ. The CDR3 runs to 14 residues. The DNA for the CDR3 is TGTGCCAGCATAACCACTAGGGCCCCCGGGGAGCTGTTTTTT. This gives the protein CASITTRAPGELFF.

This clone was counted a few times. The rearrangement uses TRBV6-6 and TRBJ1-1; 8 nucleotides align to TRBD1. Germline-derived CDR1 and CDR2 are MNHNY and SVGAGI (reference sequence). V lost 2 bases and J lost 1; bases outside the gene matches: 3. The CDR3 is 15 residues long. The CDR3 loop reads CASSYRGQGNTEAFF. DNA of the CDR3: TGTGCCAGCAGTTACAGAGGACAGGGGAACACTGAAGCTTTCTTT.

Note on this clone: Mismatch with germline at one junction end may stem from a read error. The V call is TRBV7-9, the J call TRBJ2-1, with D hard to call. The CDR3 runs to 12 residues. The germline V gene has CDR1 SEHNR and CDR2 FQNEAQ (reference sequence). The CDR3 DNA reads as TGTTCCAGCAGCATAGGCTCGGATGAGCAGTTCTTC. Translating gives CSSSIGSDEQFF.

This clone was seen more than once but under ten times. The chain uses TRBV6-5 and TRBJ2-3, with D perhaps TRBD2 (5 bases). The CDR3 runs 14 residues. The V and J ends lost 2 bases and 4 bases respectively, with 10 bases between them. Germline CDR1 reads MNHEY; CDR2 reads SVGAGI. The CDR3 sequence: CASSYGGPADTQYF. The DNA for the CDR3 is TGTGCCAGCAGTTACGGCGGGCCCGCAGATACGCAGTATTTT.

The V gene is TRBV7-9, the J gene TRBJ2-7; TRBD1 is a possible D gene (5 bases). Germline lookup yields CDR1 SEHNR and CDR2 FQNEAQ (reference sequence). This CDR3 comprises 14 residues. V was pared by 1 base and J by 3 bases, with 10 bases between. For the CDR3, the DNA is TGTGCCAGCAGCTTAGGACAGAGAATCTACGAGCAGTACTTC. Its protein product is CASSLGQRIYEQYF. Complete variable domain (other parts from reference TRBV7-9 and TRBJ2-7): DTGVSQNPRHKITKRGQNVTFRCDPISEHNRLYWYRQTLGQGPEFLTYFQNEAQLEKSRLLSDRFSAERPKGSFSTLEIQRTEQGDSAMYLCASSLGQRIYEQYFGPGTRLTVT.

The chain combines TRBV6-1 with TRBJ1-2, with D unresolved. The CDR3 is 14 amino acids. V lost 5 bases, J lost 4 bases, and 14 bases lay in between. CDR1 is MNHNS, CDR2 SASEGT, per germline. CDR3 nucleotides: TGTGCCAGCAGTATGGAGGGAGCGCTCTATGGCTACACCTTC. Its protein product is CASSMEGALYGYTF.

J is TRBJ1-2 and V is TRBV5-1; 7 bases map to TRBD1. CDR1 SGHRS and CDR2 YFSETQ come from the germline V gene. J lost 2 bases, V lost 4 bases, and 11 bases had no gene match. CDR3 length: 16 amino acids. CDR3 coding DNA: TGCGCCAGCAGCCAGGCAGGGGGGATCACCAACTATGGCTACACCTTC. Its translation is CASSQAGGITNYGYTF.

This clone was recorded a few times. The J gene is TRBJ2-1, the V gene TRBV7-9; 9 nucleotides agree with TRBD1. This CDR3 contains 16 residues. J was trimmed by 0 bases and V by 5 bases; bases with no gene match: 5. The germline V gene has CDR1 SEHNR and CDR2 FQNEAQ (reference sequence). The CDR3 is CASSRDRGSSYNEQFF. In nucleotides, the CDR3 is TGTGCCAGCAGCCGCGACAGGGGGAGCTCCTACAATGAGCAGTTCTTC.

The CDR3 sequence is CASSAHSSLAGNTIYF. The CDR3 DNA reads TGTGCCAGCAGTGCCCACAGCTCTTTAGCTGGAAACACCATATATTTT. The chain carries TRBV2 and TRBJ1-3; D remains unclear. Trimming removed 4 bases from V and 2 bases from J, with 15 bases in between. The CDR3 has 16 residues. Germline V gene lookup returns CDR1 SNHLY and CDR2 FYNNEI.

The gene calls are TRBV5-4 and TRBJ2-1, with TRBD2 identical over 13 bases. V shed 1 base and J 5 bases; nucleotides not matched to a gene: 0. Germline CDR1 reads SGHNT; CDR2 reads YYREEE (reference sequence). CDR3 size: 15 residues. The CDR3 reads CASSLTSGGDNEQFF. As DNA, the CDR3 is TGTGCCAGCAGCTTGACTAGCGGGGGGGACAATGAGCAGTTCTTC.

The V and J genes are TRBV7-2 and TRBJ2-1; the match to TRBD2 covers 7 bases. J lost 1 base, V lost 5 bases, and 5 bases had no gene match. The CDR3 contains 15 residues. Germline V gene lookup returns CDR1 SGHTA and CDR2 FQGNSA. As DNA, the CDR3 is TGTGCCAGCAGCCCCTGGGGGGGATCCTACAATGAGCAGTTCTTC. Protein: CASSPWGGSYNEQFF.

The rearrangement uses TRBV25-1 and TRBJ2-2; D is perhaps TRBD2 (6 bases). Trimming left V 6 bases short and J 4 bases short, with 18 bases between. CDR1 and CDR2 from the germline V gene are MGHDK and SYGVNS. This CDR3 comprises 16 residues. CDR3 sequence: CASSASGLPSTGELFF. In DNA form, the CDR3 reads TGTGCCAGCAGCGCATCGGGACTCCCGAGCACCGGGGAGCTGTTTTTT. Variable domain in full (rest from reference TRBV25-1 and TRBJ2-2): EADIYQTPRYLVIGTGKKITLECSQTMGHDKMYWYQQDPGMELHLIHYSYGVNSTEKGDLSSESTVSRIRTEHFPLTLESARPSHTSQYLCASSASGLPSTGELFFGEGSRLTVL.

This clone was counted only a few times. V usage is TRBV11-2 and J usage is TRBJ2-3, with TRBD2 matching 8 bases. J lost 1 base, V lost 3 bases, and 3 bases had no gene match. The CDR3 has 15 residues. The germline CDR1 and CDR2 sequences are SGHAT and FQNNGV. CDR3: CASSFLGRGTDTQYF. DNA of the CDR3: TGTGCCAGCAGCTTTCTCGGGAGGGGCACAGATACGCAGTATTTT.

The chain carries TRBV30 and TRBJ1-4; 10 bases line up with TRBD1. The germline CDR1 and CDR2 sequences are GTSNPN and SVGIG (reference sequence). This CDR3 has 16 residues. J lost 0 bases, V lost 7 bases, and 8 bases had no gene match. CDR3 in amino acids: CAFRDRGASTNEKLFF. DNA for the CDR3: TGTGCCTTCCGGGACAGGGGTGCTTCAACTAATGAAAAACTGTTTTTT. Complete variable domain (other parts from reference TRBV30 and TRBJ1-4): SQTIHQWPATLVQPVGSPLSLECTVEGTSNPNLYWYRQAAGRGLQLLFYSVGIGQISSEVPQNLSASRPQDRQFILSSKKLLLSDSGFYLCAFRDRGASTNEKLFFGSGTQLSVL.

The chain links TRBV7-9 to TRBJ2-3, with 9 bases aligning to TRBD2. V trimming: 5 bases; J trimming: 4 bases; junction bases outside the gene matches: 10. The CDR3 consists of 16 residues. Germline V gene sequence: CDR1 SEHNR, CDR2 FQNEAQ (reference sequence). The CDR3 region has the DNA TGTGCCAGCAGCACCGCAGACCTAGCGGGATCAGATACGCAGTATTTT. The encoded protein is CASSTADLAGSDTQYF. Full variable domain (missing parts from reference TRBV7-9 and TRBJ2-3): DTGVSQNPRHKITKRGQNVTFRCDPISEHNRLYWYRQTLGQGPEFLTYFQNEAQLEKSRLLSDRFSAERPKGSFSTLEIQRTEQGDSAMYLCASSTADLAGSDTQYFGPGTRLTVL.

This rearrangement joins TRBV27 to TRBJ1-1, with 11 positions matching TRBD1. J lost 1 base, V lost 2 bases, and 6 bases had no gene match. CDR1 is MNHEY and CDR2 is SMNVEV in the germline V gene (reference sequence). The CDR3 extends over 17 amino acids. CDR3 protein: CASSLRTGGPTNTEAFF. The CDR3 region has the DNA TGTGCCAGCAGTTTAAGGACAGGGGGCCCTACGAACACTGAAGCTTTCTTT.

The rearrangement links TRBV29-1 to TRBJ2-7, with D possibly matching TRBD1 (6 bases). Germline-derived CDR1 and CDR2 are SQVTM and ANQGSEA. Trimming shortened V by 3 bases and J by 4 bases, and 13 bases separated the two germline ends. The CDR3 spans 13 residues. CDR3 nucleotides: TGCAGCGTTGAGTCCAGGGGTGGGTACGAGCAGTACTTC. It encodes CSVESRGGYEQYF.

V gene TRBV19 combines with J gene TRBJ1-1; TRBD1 matches at 8 bases. The germline CDR1 and CDR2 sequences are LNHDA and SQIVND (reference sequence). CDR3 length: 16 residues. Trimming at V came to 2 bases and at J to 2 bases, leaving 7 bases not matched to a gene. CDR3 in amino acids: CASSIQAGGTNTEAFF. The CDR3, as DNA: TGTGCCAGTAGTATACAGGCAGGGGGCACTAACACTGAAGCTTTCTTT.

This clone has a handful of counts. The chain employs TRBV9 and TRBJ2-3; 10 nucleotides match TRBD2. The germline V gene encodes CDR1 SGDLS and CDR2 YYNGEE. V dropped 6 bases and J dropped 3; count of bases not matched to a gene: 10. The CDR3 is 16 amino acids. In nucleotides, the CDR3 is TGTGCCAGCACCCCGGGGTTAGCGGGGGGAACAGATACGCAGTATTTT. Protein: CASTPGLAGGTDTQYF.

The chain recombines TRBV7-2 with TRBJ1-1; 7 positions agree with TRBD1. Germline V gene lookup returns CDR1 SGHTA and CDR2 FQGNSA. After removal of 3 bases from V and 0 bases from J, the junction contained 4 bases not matched to a gene. The CDR3 consists of 15 residues. DNA for the CDR3: TGTGCCAGCAGCTTTACGACAGGGATGAACACTGAAGCTTTCTTT. Translating it yields CASSFTTGMNTEAFF.

This clone was seen a single time. This chain links TRBV5-1 with TRBJ1-1, with 9 nucleotides matching TRBD1. The CDR3 length is 15 residues. The trim removed 4 bases at V and 3 bases at J, leaving 7 bases unmatched. Per germline, CDR1 SGHRS and CDR2 YFSETQ. The CDR3 nucleotides are TGCGCCAGCAGCACGGAGGGGACAGGGTACACTGAAGCTTTCTTT. Residues: CASSTEGTGYTEAFF.